Reported below is one T cell receptor beta chain. The target antigen is unknown. This sample is drawn from a study of cytomegalovirus exposure and HLA in healthy donors. The study's findings and limits: Three chains linked to CMV were shown in vitro to be specific for CMV antigens.

The primer mix had 60 Vbeta and 13 Jbeta primers. Assay: immunoSEQ multiplex PCR; the TCRdb copy retains only in-frame clones and omits some. Among roughly 120,000 clones, about 76% were seen once, and the ten largest hold 6.6%. There were likely unrecorded immune exposures, though donors were nominally healthy when sampled. V was clipped by 0 bases and J by 2 bases; unmatched bases: 9. This CDR3 has 17 amino acids. Per the germline V gene, CDR1 is SGHRS and CDR2 is YFSETQ. This TCR came from a man aged 35-49 years in good health and CMV-seropositive. The chain combines TRBV5-1 with TRBJ2-7, with 9 bases identical to TRBD1. Source material: PBMCs. The CDR3 protein is CASSLVPGTGLTYEQYF. CDR3 DNA sequence: TGCGCCAGCAGCTTGGTCCCTGGGACAGGGTTAACCTACGAGCAGTACTTC.